These 9 T cell receptor beta chains were sequenced from one sample in a study of blood T cell repertoires in COVID-19. Sequencing was performed with immunoSEQ multiplex PCR; in TCRdb, only in-frame clones are kept and a portion is missing. Of roughly 150,000 clones listed, approximately 85% were seen once; the top ten hold 5.5% to 8%. Sequencing was done on a sample of peripheral blood. The receptors derive from an elderly man with COVID-19, enrolled during active disease.

The chain combines TRBV27 with TRBJ2-7, with D possibly TRBD2 on 5 matching bases. Trimming pared 5 bases from V and 7 bases from J, leaving 12 bases between. Germline assignment: CDR1 MNHEY and CDR2 SMNVEV (reference sequence). CDR3 length: 12 amino acids. CDR3 region: CASSLEGGEQYF. For the CDR3, the DNA is TGTGCCAGCAGTCTAGAGGGTGGGGAGCAGTACTTC.

The V call is TRBV5-6, the J call TRBJ1-1; 7 bases agree with TRBD1. The length of the CDR3 is 14 residues. In germline, CDR1 is SGHDT, CDR2 YYEEEE. J was trimmed by 4 bases and V by 5 bases; bases with no gene match: 8. The DNA of the CDR3 is TGTGCCAGCAGTCCCGCCTCAGGGGGCACTGAAGCTTTCTTT. It is translated as CASSPASGGTEAFF.

This chain links TRBV6-1 with TRBJ2-7; TRBD2 might be the D (5 bases). V gave up 7 bases and J gave up 4 bases, with 17 bases separating them. The CDR3 is 14 residues long. CDR1 is MNHNS and CDR2 is SASEGT in the germline V gene. The CDR3 reads CASTTLLPGYEQYF. The DNA of the CDR3 is TGTGCCAGCACCACACTACTCCCGGGGTACGAGCAGTACTTC.

V usage is TRBV19 and J usage is TRBJ1-1, with 7 positions matching TRBD1. CDR1 is LNHDA and CDR2 is SQIVND in the germline V gene (reference sequence). The length of the CDR3 is 14 residues. Germline trimming cut 7 bases from V and 1 base from J; bases unmatched to any gene: 6. The chain's CDR3 is CASTVTGRNTEAFF. Written as DNA, the CDR3 is TGTGCCAGTACAGTGACAGGGAGGAACACTGAAGCTTTCTTT.

This sequence joins TRBV6-5 and TRBJ2-7; TRBD1 agrees at 7 bases. Germline trimming cut 6 bases from V and 5 bases from J; bases unmatched to any gene: 10. This CDR3 region has 14 residues. The germline V gene has CDR1 MNHEY and CDR2 SVGAGI. The DNA of the CDR3 is TGTGCCAGCAGCCAGACAGGGACCCTCCACGAGCAGTACTTC. Translating it yields CASSQTGTLHEQYF.

The table lists this clone with a count of one. The chain recombines TRBV19 with TRBJ2-7; 8 positions match TRBD1. Germline V gives CDR1 LNHDA, CDR2 SQIVND (reference sequence). The J segment lost 1 base and the V segment lost 3 bases, leaving 2 bases of the junction unmatched. CDR3 size: 14 residues. This CDR3 reads CASSIRGQSYEQYF. CDR3 DNA sequence: TGTGCCAGTAGTATCAGGGGGCAGTCCTACGAGCAGTACTTC.

The table lists this clone with a count of one. This chain connects TRBV20-1 to TRBJ1-1; D is undetermined. This CDR3 has 11 residues. Germline assignment: CDR1 DFQATT and CDR2 SNEGSKA (reference sequence). The CDR3 DNA reads TGCAGGGCCCACGAGGGTACTGAAGCTTTCTTT. This translates into CRAHEGTEAFF.

The chain joins TRBV4-1 to TRBJ1-3, with D tentatively TRBD1 (5 bases). Trimming took off 1 base at V and 2 bases at J, with 12 bases between the two ends. Germline lookup yields CDR1 MGHRA and CDR2 YSYEKL. The CDR3 covers 16 residues. This chain's CDR3 is CASSQGLAGTGNTIYF. CDR3 DNA: TGCGCCAGCAGCCAAGGCCTTGCAGGGACTGGAAACACCATATATTTT.

The J gene is TRBJ1-2, the V gene TRBV5-8, with 7 bases aligning to TRBD1. The CDR3 sequence is 17 residues long. J was trimmed by 7 bases and V by 6 bases; bases with no gene match: 21. From germline, CDR1 is SGHTS and CDR2 YDEGEE. CDR3 bases: TGTGCCAGCATCCGACAAACTGGGACAGTTCGTCTTACTGGCTACACCTTC. The encoded protein is CASIRQTGTVRLTGYTF.